The 31 T cell receptor beta chains in this list originate from one sample, sequenced in a study of OX40 agonist ivuxolimab in advanced cancers. Data came from immunoSEQ multiplex PCR; TCRdb stores just in-frame clones and leaves some out. The table has about 83,000 clones, about 85% seen once. Sequenced material: CD4+ or CD8+ T cells sorted from blood, taken in a trial of the OX40 agonist ivuxolimab. All receptors derive from an adult with an advanced solid tumor such as melanoma, head and neck, liver or kidney cancer.

The rearrangement uses TRBV4-2 and TRBJ2-7; D is unresolved. The V gene's germline CDR1 is LGHNA and CDR2 YNFKEQ. V was trimmed by 4 bases and J by 5 bases, leaving 18 bases between them. The CDR3 sequence is 15 residues long. The CDR3 protein is CASSPRGLDGDEQYF. CDR3 DNA: TGTGCCAGCAGCCCCCGAGGCTTGGATGGGGACGAGCAGTACTTC.

This chain's CDR3 is CASGLRAGGLWEQYF. DNA of the CDR3: TGTGCTAGTGGTTTGAGAGCGGGGGGGCTCTGGGAGCAGTACTTC. This chain connects TRBV12-5 to TRBJ2-7; 10 nucleotides match TRBD2. Losses at the gene ends were 2 bases for V and 7 bases for J; bases not matched to a gene: 8. Germline lookup yields CDR1 LGHNT and CDR2 FRNRAP. The CDR3 covers 15 residues.

This chain links TRBV13 with TRBJ1-6, with TRBD1 matching 9 bases. Losses at the gene ends were 5 bases for V and 14 bases for J; bases not matched to a gene: 16. CDR3 length equals 16 residues. Germline V lookup: CDR1 PRHDT, CDR2 FYEKMQ (reference sequence). The CDR3 coding sequence is TGTGCCAGCAGCCCCAGCCCCCCGGGACAGGGTGTAACCCTCCACTTT. This encodes CASSPSPPGQGVTLHF.

V is TRBV2 and J is TRBJ2-5; D ambiguous. The CDR3 is 11 amino acids. V shed 6 bases and J shed 11 bases, with 13 bases lying between them. In germline, CDR1 is SNHLY, CDR2 FYNNEI. The CDR3 region has the DNA TGTGCCAGCAGCGTAACAAGAGAGCAGTACTTC. Residues: CASSVTREQYF. Looking up the rest from reference TRBV2 and TRBJ2-5 gives the full variable domain: EPEVTQTPSHQVTQMGQEVILRCVPISNHLYFYWYRQILGQKVEFLVSFYNNEISEKSEIFDDQFSVERPDGSNFTLKIRSTKLEDSAMYFCASSVTREQYFGPGTRLLVL.

This chain uses TRBV5-8 with TRBJ2-7; 8 nucleotides line up with TRBD1. Germline V lookup: CDR1 SGHTS, CDR2 YDEGEE. V dropped 2 bases and J dropped 0; count of bases not matched to a gene: 4. The CDR3 contains 15 residues. In DNA, the CDR3 is TGTGCCAGCAGCTTTGGACAGGGAATCTCCTACGAGCAGTACTTC. Translation gives CASSFGQGISYEQYF.

The chain has TRBV18 and TRBJ2-1, with D unclear. Per the germline V gene, CDR1 is KGHSH and CDR2 is LQKENI. CDR3 length: 12 residues. Trimming shortened V by 2 bases and J by 3 bases, and 2 bases separated the two germline ends. CDR3 DNA sequence: TGTGCCAGCTCACCAGACTACAATGAGCAGTTCTTC. It specifies CASSPDYNEQFF. The full variable domain, with the rest looked up from reference TRBV18 and TRBJ2-1, is NAGVMQNPRHLVRRRGQEARLRCSPMKGHSHVYWYRQLPEEGLKFMVYLQKENIIDESGMPKERFSAEFPKEGPSILRIQQVVRGDSAAYFCASSPDYNEQFFGPGTRLTVL.

V gene TRBV4-2 combines with J gene TRBJ2-7; D ambiguous. Trimming left V 1 base short and J 0 bases short, with 10 bases between. Germline loops: CDR1 LGHNA, CDR2 YNFKEQ. The CDR3 runs 15 residues. The CDR3 DNA reads TGTGCCAGCAGCCAAGGCAGAGTGAGCTCCTACGAGCAGTACTTC. Translated: CASSQGRVSSYEQYF.

There are a few counts of this clone. The CDR3 nucleotides are TGTGCCAGCAGCCAGGGGGGCAGGGCCCGGACACCCCTCCACTTT. Its protein product is CASSQGGRARTPLHF. V is TRBV5-8 and J is TRBJ1-6; 7 nucleotides match TRBD1. The V segment lost 4 bases and the J segment 11 bases; nucleotides outside the gene matches: 12. CDR3 length equals 15 residues. CDR1 is SGHTS and CDR2 is YDEGEE in the germline V gene.

The gene calls are TRBV2 and TRBJ1-5; 7 positions match TRBD1. Germline-derived CDR1 and CDR2 are SNHLY and FYNNEI. The CDR3 is 15 amino acids. Trimming cost V 4 bases and J 3 bases; bases outside gene matches: 6. For the CDR3, the DNA is TGTGCCAGCAGTGCGACAGGGTTTGCCAATCAGCCCCAGCATTTT. Protein product: CASSATGFANQPQHF.

This chain joins TRBV7-3 and TRBJ2-7; maybe TRBD2 (6 bases). Germline V CDR1 and CDR2: SGHTA, FQGTGA. The CDR3 has 14 amino acids. Trimming cost V 5 bases and J 6 bases, with 17 bases left between them. The chain's CDR3 is CASSAWGGAGEQYF. The CDR3 DNA sequence: TGTGCCAGCAGCGCCTGGGGCGGGGCGGGCGAGCAGTACTTC.

The chain carries TRBV5-4 and TRBJ2-7, with a weak D call TRBD2 (6 bases). The V gene lost 7 bases and the J gene lost 3 bases, with 17 bases spanning the gap. Germline loops: CDR1 SGHNT, CDR2 YYREEE (reference sequence). This CDR3 is 14 amino acids long. The CDR3 loop reads CASSRRDSGYEQYF. As DNA, the CDR3 is TGTGCCAGCTCCCGCCGGGATAGCGGCTACGAGCAGTACTTC.

The chain carries TRBV5-8 and TRBJ1-2, with TRBD1 matching 8 bases. The germline V gene has CDR1 SGHTS and CDR2 YDEGEE. This CDR3 has 14 residues. V shed 0 bases and J 9 bases; nucleotides not matched to a gene: 7. CDR3 sequence: CASSLADRGSSYTF. As DNA, the CDR3 is TGTGCCAGCAGCTTGGCCGACAGGGGTTCCAGCTACACCTTC.

The chain couples TRBV19 to TRBJ1-5; 7 bases align to TRBD1. V lost 9 bases to trimming and J lost 9 bases; unmatched junction nucleotides: 17. Germline V gene data show CDR1 as LNHDA and CDR2 as SQIVND (reference sequence). There are 15 residues in the CDR3. CDR3 DNA: TGTGCCAGCACTGGGGTACAGGGGACCCCGCGGCCCCAGCATTTT. Its protein is CASTGVQGTPRPQHF.

The rearrangement joins TRBV5-1 to TRBJ2-7; the D gene is possibly TRBD1 (6 bases). Trimming stripped 7 bases from V and 1 base from J, with 15 bases between. CDR1 SGHRS and CDR2 YFSETQ come from the germline V gene. This CDR3 is 14 amino acids long. CDR3 DNA sequence: TGCGCCAGCGGCCGACAGGCACAGTCCTACGAGCAGTACTTC. This gives the protein CASGRQAQSYEQYF.

DNA of the CDR3: TGTGCCAGCAGCTTGGACCAACAGGGAATAGGCGGCTATGGCTACACCTTC. It is translated as CASSLDQQGIGGYGYTF. The V and J genes are TRBV5-8 and TRBJ1-2; TRBD1 is a possible D gene (6 bases). This CDR3 comprises 17 residues. Germline V gives CDR1 SGHTS, CDR2 YDEGEE. Trimming cost V 0 bases and J 4 bases, with 19 bases left between them. Drawing the rest from reference TRBV5-8 and TRBJ1-2, the complete variable domain is EAGVTQSPTHLIKTRGQQATLRCSPISGHTSVYWYQQALGLGLQFLLWYDEGEERNRGNFPPRFSGRQFPNYSSELNVNALELEDSALYLCASSLDQQGIGGYGYTFGSGTRLTVV.

This rearrangement joins TRBV30 to TRBJ2-1, with TRBD2 matching 11 bases. The trim removed 0 bases at V and 3 bases at J, leaving 1 base unmatched. Germline V gives CDR1 GTSNPN, CDR2 SVGIG (reference sequence). The length of the CDR3 is 15 residues. The chain's CDR3 is CAWSVGTSGYNEQFF. The CDR3 DNA sequence: TGTGCCTGGAGTGTCGGGACTAGCGGCTACAATGAGCAGTTCTTC.

This chain joins TRBV10-3 and TRBJ2-7, with 8 nucleotides matching TRBD1. The CDR3 runs to 17 residues. Per the germline V gene, CDR1 is ENHRY and CDR2 is SYGVKD. The ends lost 0 bases at V and 1 base at J; junction bases unmatched: 8. For the CDR3, the DNA is TGTGCCATCAGTGAGTCACTAACAGGGGGTAGGTCCTACGAGCAGTACTTC. This codes for CAISESLTGGRSYEQYF.

Notes on this clone: Relative to the germline gene, one junction end is altered; a read error may explain this. The chain couples TRBV5-8 to TRBJ1-3; D is ambiguous. The CDR3 sequence is 11 residues long. CDR1 SGHTS and CDR2 YDEGEE come from the germline V gene. For the CDR3, the DNA is TGTGCCAGCAGCCCGGGGAGGAGGCCCCTCTTT. It encodes CASSPGRRPLF.

The V call is TRBV7-9, the J call TRBJ2-5, with a tentative D call TRBD2 (6 bases). The CDR3 is 14 amino acids. In germline, CDR1 is SEHNR, CDR2 FQNEAQ (reference sequence). The V end lost 3 bases, the J end lost 2 bases, and 10 bases lay between the germline ends. In nucleotides, the CDR3 is TGTGCCAGCAGCTTGGAGGGGCCGCAAGAGACCCAGTACTTC. It yields the protein CASSLEGPQETQYF.

The chain employs TRBV5-8 and TRBJ1-2, with a tentative D call TRBD1 (5 bases). The germline CDR1 and CDR2 sequences are SGHTS and YDEGEE. The CDR3 has 15 residues. The V end was cut by 7 bases, the J end by 7 bases, with 23 bases between. The CDR3: CASWIGTAGLSGYTF. For the CDR3, the DNA is TGTGCCAGCTGGATTGGCACCGCGGGACTTAGTGGCTACACCTTC.

The V call is TRBV5-1, the J call TRBJ1-3; D remains ambiguous. This CDR3 region has 14 residues. The ends were cut back, 6 bases at V and 0 bases at J, with 10 bases in the middle. In germline, CDR1 is SGHRS, CDR2 YFSETQ. The CDR3 nucleotides are TGCGCCAGCAAGTCCCAGACCTCTGGAAACACCATATATTTT. This translates into CASKSQTSGNTIYF.

This sequence joins TRBV15 and TRBJ2-5, with D perhaps matching TRBD1 or TRBD2 (5 bases each). The CDR3 has 13 amino acids. Germline CDR1 is LNHNV and CDR2 is YYDKDF (reference sequence). V shed 5 bases and J shed 4 bases, with 11 bases lying between them. The DNA for the CDR3 is TGTGCCACCAGCGGACACGAGGGAGAGACCCAGTACTTC. It codes for CATSGHEGETQYF.

CDR3 nucleotide sequence: TGTGCCAGCACCGGGACTGATAATTCACCCCTCCACTTT. It translates to CASTGTDNSPLHF. J is TRBJ1-6 and V is TRBV6-5, with D perhaps TRBD1 (5 bases). This CDR3 is 13 amino acids long. V was clipped by 7 bases and J by 5 bases, with 9 bases between them. Per the germline V gene, CDR1 is MNHEY and CDR2 is SVGAGI.

The chain is built from TRBV6-1 and TRBJ1-2, with TRBD1 matching 7 bases. Germline V gene data show CDR1 as MNHNS and CDR2 as SASEGT. The CDR3 is made up of 15 amino acids. Trimming at V came to 5 bases and at J to 0 bases, leaving 6 bases not matched to a gene. The CDR3 bases are TGTGCCAGCAGTAACAGGGGTGCCTCTAACTATGGCTACACCTTC. It encodes CASSNRGASNYGYTF.

The chain uses TRBV7-9 and TRBJ2-3, with 9 positions matching TRBD1. The ends lost 7 bases at V and 4 bases at J; junction bases unmatched: 12. Germline CDR1 reads SEHNR; CDR2 reads FQNEAQ (reference sequence). CDR3 length equals 16 residues. CDR3 bases: TGTGCCAGCAAACCTACCGGGACAGGGATGGCAGATACGCAGTATTTT. Translation: CASKPTGTGMADTQYF.

The CDR3 reads CASRPTGPLANTGELFF. CDR3 nucleotide sequence: TGCGCCAGCAGGCCGACAGGTCCTCTCGCGAACACCGGGGAGCTGTTTTTT. The chain is built from TRBV4-1 and TRBJ2-2; weak D call: TRBD1 (6 bases). From germline, CDR1 is MGHRA and CDR2 YSYEKL. CDR3 length equals 17 residues. Trimming cost V 6 bases and J 0 bases, with 17 bases left between them.

The chain combines TRBV10-1 with TRBJ1-1; no clear D. Germline CDR1 reads WNHNN; CDR2 reads SYGVQD (reference sequence). Trimming shortened V by 2 bases and J by 5 bases, and 15 bases separated the two germline ends. This CDR3 region has 15 residues. The chain's CDR3 is CASSEREVGRTEAFF. The CDR3 nucleotides are TGCGCCAGCAGTGAGAGGGAGGTGGGGAGGACTGAAGCTTTCTTT.

This clone was picked up one time. The chain is built from TRBV6-1 and TRBJ2-3, with D uncertain. Germline V CDR1 and CDR2: MNHNS, SASEGT. V gave up 2 bases and J gave up 5 bases, with 11 bases separating them. The CDR3 extends over 14 amino acids. The CDR3 DNA is TGTGCCAGCAGTGAATATACCCAGAGAGATACGCAGTATTTT. Amino acid sequence: CASSEYTQRDTQYF.

The chain recombines TRBV4-2 with TRBJ1-2; unclear D gene. The CDR3 has 16 residues. Germline CDR1 is LGHNA and CDR2 is YNFKEQ. The V end was cut by 1 base, the J end by 1 base, with 13 bases between. The CDR3 sequence is CASSQARAGVNYGYTF. Written as DNA, the CDR3 is TGTGCCAGCAGCCAAGCGAGGGCAGGAGTTAACTATGGCTACACCTTC.

This clone was observed once. V and J are TRBV30 and TRBJ2-1; D is uncertain. Germline CDR1 reads GTSNPN; CDR2 reads SVGIG (reference sequence). The CDR3 extends over 14 amino acids. V lost 0 bases and J lost 4, with 10 bases in between. The CDR3 loop is CAWSVKLGYNEQFF. The CDR3 nucleotides read TGTGCCTGGAGTGTAAAGTTAGGGTACAATGAGCAGTTCTTC.

The chain couples TRBV19 to TRBJ2-3; a weak D match, TRBD1 (6 bases). Germline V CDR1 and CDR2: LNHDA, SQIVND (reference sequence). The CDR3 loop spans 14 amino acids. Trimming removed 5 bases at V and 2 bases at J, with 11 bases between. In DNA, the CDR3 is TGTGCCAGTAGTCAAGGACAGTTCACAGATACGCAGTATTTT. Encoded protein: CASSQGQFTDTQYF.